A single sample gave rise to the 19 T cell receptor beta chains below, sequenced in a study of T cell repertoires in cytomegalovirus infection. TCRdb used MiXCR to reprocess the reads, holding one entry per CDR3 protein. The sample includes approximately 910,000 distinct CDR3 sequences, roughly 31% of them seen just once. Their cognate antigens are unknown. Specimen: cultured CD8+ T cells from PBMCs, collected from culture after CMV antigen stimulation. All receptors come from a human donor in good health (CMV status not recorded). Some clones in this sample may be carry-over from other donors' samples.

This clonotype has only a few counts. This chain connects TRBV7-2 to TRBJ2-5; TRBD1 matches 7 bases. From germline, CDR1 is SGHTA and CDR2 FQGNSA. The CDR3 is 16 residues long. The junction had 13 bases not matched to a gene; V was cut back by 2 bases and J by 7 bases. CDR3 DNA: TGTGCCAGCAGCTTAAACAGAGGGGGCGGTGAGGGGACCCAGTACTTC. Protein sequence: CASSLNRGGGEGTQYF.

This clonotype has at least ten counts. V and J are TRBV7-2 and TRBJ1-5, with D possibly matching TRBD1 (5 bases). The CDR3 covers 15 residues. V was shortened by 5 bases and J by 0 bases, with 11 bases between the two germline ends. Germline V gene lookup returns CDR1 SGHTA and CDR2 FQGNSA. CDR3: CASSTGPNSNQPQHF. The CDR3 DNA sequence: TGTGCCAGCAGCACGGGACCGAATAGCAATCAGCCCCAGCATTTT.

This chain links TRBV5-1 with TRBJ1-1; weak D call: TRBD1 (6 bases). Germline V gene data show CDR1 as SGHRS and CDR2 as YFSETQ. The CDR3 covers 14 residues. Deletions cut 4 bases from V and 5 bases from J, with 15 bases between. CDR3 loop: CASSPWDMGTEAFF. The CDR3 DNA reads TGCGCCAGCAGCCCTTGGGACATGGGAACTGAAGCTTTCTTT.

The CDR3: CASSDGRADLYSNQPQHF. The CDR3 bases are TGTGCCAGCAGTGACGGGCGAGCAGACCTATATAGCAATCAGCCCCAGCATTTT. The chain employs TRBV2 and TRBJ1-5; D not certain. The V end was cut by 3 bases, the J end by 0 bases, with 18 bases between. Germline values: CDR1 SNHLY, CDR2 FYNNEI. There are 18 residues in the CDR3. Using reference TRBV2 and TRBJ1-5 for the parts outside the CDR3, the full variable domain is EPEVTQTPSHQVTQMGQEVILRCVPISNHLYFYWYRQILGQKVEFLVSFYNNEISEKSEIFDDQFSVERPDGSNFTLKIRSTKLEDSAMYFCASSDGRADLYSNQPQHFGDGTRLSIL.

J is TRBJ2-3 and V is TRBV7-3; no firm D call. The CDR3 has 15 amino acids. V was trimmed by 5 bases and J by 3 bases, leaving 15 bases between them. Germline V gene data show CDR1 as SGHTA and CDR2 as FQGTGA. The CDR3: CASSSRFHSTDTQYF. CDR3 DNA sequence: TGTGCCAGCAGCAGCAGGTTTCATAGTACAGATACGCAGTATTTT.

At least ten counts were recorded for this clonotype. The chain employs TRBV27 and TRBJ1-1; 8 positions match TRBD1. Germline CDR1 is MNHEY and CDR2 is SMNVEV (reference sequence). The CDR3 extends over 14 amino acids. V lost 5 bases and J lost 5; bases outside the gene matches: 7. This chain's CDR3 is CASSRGQGATEAFF. Here the CDR3 DNA reads TGTGCCAGCAGTCGCGGGCAGGGGGCAACTGAAGCTTTCTTT.

V usage is TRBV15 and J usage is TRBJ1-2; a possible D gene is TRBD1 (6 bases). This CDR3 comprises 15 residues. Germline V CDR1 and CDR2: LNHNV, YYDKDF (reference sequence). V was shortened by 0 bases and J by 3 bases, with 11 bases between the two germline ends. CDR3 nucleotides: TGTGCCACCAGCAGAGAACAGGGAGGAGACTATGGCTACACCTTC. Translated: CATSREQGGDYGYTF.

The chain has TRBV27 and TRBJ2-1; 9 nucleotides agree with TRBD1. CDR1 and CDR2 from the germline V gene are MNHEY and SMNVEV (reference sequence). V trimming: 5 bases; J trimming: 8 bases; junction bases outside the gene matches: 13. This CDR3 spans 16 amino acids. The CDR3 loop is CASSIGRDRAFHEQFF. CDR3 sequence (DNA): TGTGCCAGCAGTATTGGCCGGGACAGGGCCTTCCATGAGCAGTTCTTC.

The J gene is TRBJ2-3, the V gene TRBV10-3; 12 bases match TRBD2. The CDR3 extends over 16 amino acids. In germline, CDR1 is ENHRY, CDR2 SYGVKD. V was pared by 4 bases and J by 2 bases, with 4 bases of the junction left unmatched. CDR3 residues: CAISVGLAGNTDTQYF. Here the CDR3 DNA reads TGTGCCATCAGTGTCGGACTAGCGGGGAACACAGATACGCAGTATTTT.

This clonotype came up a few times. The chain employs TRBV12-3 or TRBV12-4 and TRBJ1-5; D perhaps matches TRBD1 (6 bases). This CDR3 region has 16 residues. Trimming shortened V by 2 bases and J by 2 bases, and 13 bases separated the two germline ends. The CDR3 here is CASSLWGGSGNQPQHF. The CDR3 bases are TGTGCCAGCAGTTTATGGGGGGGCTCGGGCAATCAGCCCCAGCATTTT.

V is TRBV9 and J is TRBJ2-1; 11 bases map to TRBD2. V trimming: 2 bases; J trimming: 4 bases; junction bases outside the gene matches: 5. The CDR3 contains 16 residues. From germline, CDR1 is SGDLS and CDR2 YYNGEE. The CDR3 reads CASSVLAGGRYNEQFF. The CDR3 region has the DNA TGTGCCAGCAGCGTTCTAGCGGGGGGAAGATACAATGAGCAGTTCTTC.

This clonotype was seen only a few times. The V and J genes are TRBV24-1 and TRBJ2-2, with TRBD2 as a possible D gene (6 bases). V gave up 3 bases and J gave up 3 bases, with 13 bases separating them. Per the germline V gene, CDR1 is KGHDR and CDR2 is SFDVKD. The CDR3 has 16 residues. Here the CDR3 reads CATSDRSGPDTGELFF. Written as DNA, the CDR3 is TGTGCCACCAGTGATCGGAGCGGGCCTGACACCGGGGAGCTGTTTTTT.

The chain employs TRBV6-5 and TRBJ2-1, with 8 bases fitting TRBD2. Losses at the gene ends were 7 bases for V and 4 bases for J; bases not matched to a gene: 12. The CDR3 is 16 residues long. In germline, CDR1 is MNHEY, CDR2 SVGAGI. The DNA for the CDR3 is TGTGCCAGCAAATTTCGGCGGGGGGAACAGTACAATGAGCAGTTCTTC. This translates into CASKFRRGEQYNEQFF.

This clonotype was seen a handful of times. The chain joins TRBV24-1 to TRBJ2-5; D possibly corresponds to TRBD1 (5 bases). This CDR3 comprises 16 residues. V lost 0 bases and J lost 0, with 10 bases in between. Per the germline V gene, CDR1 is KGHDR and CDR2 is SFDVKD. CDR3 DNA sequence: TGTGCCACCAGTGATTTGCCTGCCAGGGACCAAGAGACCCAGTACTTC. Translating gives CATSDLPARDQETQYF.

The J gene is TRBJ1-6, the V gene TRBV6-1, with unresolved D. There are 15 residues in the CDR3. Germline V gene sequence: CDR1 MNHNS, CDR2 SASEGT. V lost 4 bases and J 7 bases, leaving 14 bases between the germline ends. This chain's CDR3 is CASSAAVGRNSPLHF. For the CDR3, the DNA is TGTGCCAGCAGTGCAGCGGTAGGGAGGAATTCACCCCTCCACTTT.

This clonotype was counted only a few times. The chain recombines TRBV27 with TRBJ2-7; 8 bases fit TRBD1. Trimming removed 4 bases from V and 5 bases from J; junction bases left unmatched: 10. CDR1 is MNHEY and CDR2 is SMNVEV in the germline V gene (reference sequence). This CDR3 spans 15 amino acids. The CDR3 sequence is CASSSGQGPLDEQYF. The CDR3 region has the DNA TGTGCCAGCAGTTCAGGACAGGGTCCACTCGACGAGCAGTACTTC.

The gene calls are TRBV27 and TRBJ2-5, with D possibly TRBD1 on 5 matching bases. Deletions cut 1 base from V and 4 bases from J, with 13 bases between. The V gene's germline CDR1 is MNHEY and CDR2 SMNVEV (reference sequence). The CDR3 is made up of 15 amino acids. For the CDR3, the DNA is TGTGCCAGCAGTTTATGGGGCACGACCCCAGAGACCCAGTACTTC. Amino acid sequence: CASSLWGTTPETQYF.

The genes are TRBV2 and TRBJ2-7; D gene uncertain. Per the germline V gene, CDR1 is SNHLY and CDR2 is FYNNEI. The CDR3 has 14 amino acids. The ends were cut back, 3 bases at V and 1 base at J, with 10 bases in the middle. For the CDR3, the DNA is TGTGCCAGCAGTGAGCAGAGAGGTTCCTACGAGCAGTACTTC. This codes for CASSEQRGSYEQYF.

Worth noting for this clonotype: This could be a read error, since a much larger clone is one nucleotide away. The chain couples TRBV7-6 to TRBJ2-1; 7 bases line up with TRBD2. CDR1 is SGHVS and CDR2 is FNYEAQ in the germline V gene. The CDR3 sequence is 16 residues long. Written as DNA, the CDR3 is TGTGTCAGCAGTCGAGTGGGGGGGGGCTCCTACAATGAGCAGTTCTTC. This sequence encodes CVSSRVGGGSYNEQFF.